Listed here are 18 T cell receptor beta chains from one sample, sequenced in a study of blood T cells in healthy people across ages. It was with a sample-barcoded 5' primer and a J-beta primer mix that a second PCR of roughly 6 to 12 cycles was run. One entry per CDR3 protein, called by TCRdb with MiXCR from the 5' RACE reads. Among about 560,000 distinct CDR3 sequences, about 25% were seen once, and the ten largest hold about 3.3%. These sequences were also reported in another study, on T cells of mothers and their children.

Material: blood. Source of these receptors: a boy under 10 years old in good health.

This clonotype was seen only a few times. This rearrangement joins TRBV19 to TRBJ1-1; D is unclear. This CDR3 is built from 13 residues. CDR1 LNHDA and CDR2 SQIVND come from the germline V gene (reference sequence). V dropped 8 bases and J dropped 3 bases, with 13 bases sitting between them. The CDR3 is CASSQRWDTEAFF. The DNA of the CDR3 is TGTGCCAGTTCCCAAAGATGGGACACTGAAGCTTTCTTT.

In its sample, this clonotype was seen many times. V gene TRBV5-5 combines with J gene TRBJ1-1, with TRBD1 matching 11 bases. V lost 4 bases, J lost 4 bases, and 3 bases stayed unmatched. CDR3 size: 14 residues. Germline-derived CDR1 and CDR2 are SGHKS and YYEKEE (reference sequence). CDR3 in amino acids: CASSPGTGGTEAFF. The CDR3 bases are TGTGCCAGCAGCCCCGGGACAGGGGGCACTGAAGCTTTCTTT.

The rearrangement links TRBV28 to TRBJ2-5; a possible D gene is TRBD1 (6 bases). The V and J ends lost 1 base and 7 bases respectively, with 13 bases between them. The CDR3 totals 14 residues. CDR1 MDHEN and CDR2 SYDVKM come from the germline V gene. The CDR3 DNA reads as TGTGCCAGCAGTTTATCAGGGGTAGCCGGGACCCAGTACTTC. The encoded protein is CASSLSGVAGTQYF.

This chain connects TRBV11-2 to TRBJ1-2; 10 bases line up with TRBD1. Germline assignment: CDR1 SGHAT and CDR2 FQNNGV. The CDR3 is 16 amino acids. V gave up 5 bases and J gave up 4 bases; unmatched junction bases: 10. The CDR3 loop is CASSASPRDRGYGYTF. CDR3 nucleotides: TGTGCCAGCAGCGCTTCCCCACGGGACAGGGGCTATGGCTACACCTTC.

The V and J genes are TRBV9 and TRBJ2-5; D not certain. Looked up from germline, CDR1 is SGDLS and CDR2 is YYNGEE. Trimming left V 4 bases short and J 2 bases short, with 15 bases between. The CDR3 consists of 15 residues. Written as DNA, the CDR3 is TGTGCCAGCAGCAGTACCGGGCTCACACAAGAGACCCAGTACTTC. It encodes CASSSTGLTQETQYF. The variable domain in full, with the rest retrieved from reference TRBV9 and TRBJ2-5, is DSGVTQTPKHLITATGQRVTLRCSPRSGDLSVYWYQQSLDQGLQFLIQYYNGEERAKGNILERFSAQQFPDLHSELNLSSLELGDSALYFCASSSTGLTQETQYFGPGTRLLVL.

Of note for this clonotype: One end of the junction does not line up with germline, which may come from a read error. The CDR3 sequence: CASSSRLGQEAQYF. CDR3 sequence (DNA): TGTGCCAGCAGCTCAAGACTGGGACAAGAGGCCCAGTACTTC. J is TRBJ2-5 and V is TRBV7-8; D might be TRBD1 (6 bases). CDR3 length equals 14 residues. CDR1 SGHVS and CDR2 FQNEAQ come from the germline V gene.

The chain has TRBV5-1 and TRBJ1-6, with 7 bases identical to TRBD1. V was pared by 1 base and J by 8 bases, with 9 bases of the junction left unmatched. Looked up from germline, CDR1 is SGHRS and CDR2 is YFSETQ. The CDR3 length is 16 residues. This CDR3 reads CASSLRGQTVDSPLHF. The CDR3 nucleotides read TGCGCCAGCAGCTTGAGGGGGCAAACCGTAGATTCACCCCTCCACTTT.

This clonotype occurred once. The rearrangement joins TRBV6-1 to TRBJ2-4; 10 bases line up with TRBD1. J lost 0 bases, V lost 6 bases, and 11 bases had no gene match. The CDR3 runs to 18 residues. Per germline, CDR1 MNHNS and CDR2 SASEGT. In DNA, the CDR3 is TGTGCCAGCAGAAGGGACAGGGGAAGGGTCAAAGCCAAAAACATTCAGTACTTC. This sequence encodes CASRRDRGRVKAKNIQYF.

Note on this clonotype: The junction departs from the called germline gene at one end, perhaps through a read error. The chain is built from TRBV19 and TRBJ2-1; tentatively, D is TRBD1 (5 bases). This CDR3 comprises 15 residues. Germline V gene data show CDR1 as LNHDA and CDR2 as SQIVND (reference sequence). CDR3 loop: CASSWGVTVPNEQSF. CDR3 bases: TGTGCCAGCAGCTGGGGCGTCACAGTCCCCAATGAGCAGTCCTTC. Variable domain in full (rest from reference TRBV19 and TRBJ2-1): DGGITQSPKYLFRKEGQNVTLSCEQNLNHDAMYWYRQDPGQGLRLIYYSQIVNDFQKGDIAEGYSVSREKKESFPLTVTSAQKNPTAFYLCASSWGVTVPNEQSFGPGTRLTVL.

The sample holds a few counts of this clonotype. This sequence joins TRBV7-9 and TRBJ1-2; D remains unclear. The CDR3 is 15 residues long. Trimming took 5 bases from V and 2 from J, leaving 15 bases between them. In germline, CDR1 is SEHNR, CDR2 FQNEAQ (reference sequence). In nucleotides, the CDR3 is TGTGCCAGCAGCCCCATAAACGCGGGGAACTATGGCTACACCTTC. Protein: CASSPINAGNYGYTF.

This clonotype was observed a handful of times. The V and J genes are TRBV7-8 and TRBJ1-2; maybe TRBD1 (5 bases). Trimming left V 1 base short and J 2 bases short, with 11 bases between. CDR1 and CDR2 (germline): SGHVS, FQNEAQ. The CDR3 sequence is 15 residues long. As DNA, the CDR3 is TGTGCCAGCAGCTTAGGTTATGGGGCGAACTATGGCTACACCTTC. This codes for CASSLGYGANYGYTF.

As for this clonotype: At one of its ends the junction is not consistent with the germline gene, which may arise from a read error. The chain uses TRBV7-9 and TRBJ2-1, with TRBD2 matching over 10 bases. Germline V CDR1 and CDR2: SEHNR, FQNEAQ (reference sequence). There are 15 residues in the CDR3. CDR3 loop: CAGSSSGSNYNEQFF. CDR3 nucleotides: TGTGCCGGCAGCTCTAGCGGGAGTAACTACAATGAGCAGTTCTTC.

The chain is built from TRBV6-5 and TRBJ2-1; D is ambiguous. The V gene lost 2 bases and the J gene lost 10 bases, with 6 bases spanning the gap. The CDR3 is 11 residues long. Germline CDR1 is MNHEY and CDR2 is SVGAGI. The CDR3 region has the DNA TGTGCCAGCAGTTACGATCACGAGCAGTTCTTC. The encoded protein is CASSYDHEQFF.

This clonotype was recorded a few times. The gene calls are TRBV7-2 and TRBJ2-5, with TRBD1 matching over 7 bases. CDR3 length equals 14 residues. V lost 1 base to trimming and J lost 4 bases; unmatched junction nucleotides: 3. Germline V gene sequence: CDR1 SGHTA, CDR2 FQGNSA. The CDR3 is CASSLVSGGETQYF. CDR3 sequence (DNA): TGTGCCAGCAGCTTAGTGTCAGGGGGAGAGACCCAGTACTTC. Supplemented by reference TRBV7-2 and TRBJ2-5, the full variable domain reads GAGVSQSPSNKVTEKGKDVELRCDPISGHTALYWYRQSLGQGLEFLIYFQGNSAPDKSGLPSDRFSAERTGGSVSTLTIQRTQQEDSAVYLCASSLVSGGETQYFGPGTRLLVL.

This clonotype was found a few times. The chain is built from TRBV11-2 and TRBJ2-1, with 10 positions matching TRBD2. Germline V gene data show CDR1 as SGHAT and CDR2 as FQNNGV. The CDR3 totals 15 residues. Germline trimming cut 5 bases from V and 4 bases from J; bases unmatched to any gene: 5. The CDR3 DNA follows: TGTGCCAGCAGCGTGACTAGCGGGCTTTACAATGAGCAGTTCTTC. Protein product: CASSVTSGLYNEQFF. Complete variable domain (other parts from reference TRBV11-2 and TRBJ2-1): EAGVAQSPRYKIIEKRQSVAFWCNPISGHATLYWYQQILGQGPKLLIQFQNNGVVDDSQLPKDRFSAERLKGVDSTLKIQPAKLEDSAVYLCASSVTSGLYNEQFFGPGTRLTVL.

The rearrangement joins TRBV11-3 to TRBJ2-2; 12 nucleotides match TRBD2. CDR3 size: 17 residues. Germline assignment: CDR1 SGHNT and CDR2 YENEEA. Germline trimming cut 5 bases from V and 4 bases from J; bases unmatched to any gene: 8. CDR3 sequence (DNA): TGTGCCAGCAGCCACTGGACTAGCGGGACAGTCACCGGGGAGCTGTTTTTT. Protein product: CASSHWTSGTVTGELFF.

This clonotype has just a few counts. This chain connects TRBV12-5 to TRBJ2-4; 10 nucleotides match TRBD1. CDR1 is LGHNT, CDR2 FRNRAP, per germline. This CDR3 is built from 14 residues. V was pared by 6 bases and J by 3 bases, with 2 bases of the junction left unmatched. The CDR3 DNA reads TGTGCTAGTGGAGGACAGGGGGGCAAAAACATTCAGTACTTC. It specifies CASGGQGGKNIQYF.

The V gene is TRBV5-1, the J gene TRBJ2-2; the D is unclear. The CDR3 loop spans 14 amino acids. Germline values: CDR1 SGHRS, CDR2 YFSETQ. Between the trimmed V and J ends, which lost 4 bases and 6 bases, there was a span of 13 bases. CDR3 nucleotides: TGCGCCAGCAGCCACGGTATTATGGCCGGGGAGCTGTTTTTT. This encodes CASSHGIMAGELFF.